These 18 T cell receptor beta chains share one sample of origin, sequenced in a study of T cells in Graves' hyperthyroidism and ophthalmopathy. RNA transcripts were the template for amplifying TCR beta CDR3 regions. During a first-round RT-PCR of the TCR CDR3, the HTBI primer set was used. Each CDR3 protein gets one entry after TCRdb re-called the multiplex PCR reads with MiXCR. The repertoire holds 400,000 to 550,000 distinct CDR3 sequences, with 13% to 15% as singletons. Material for sequencing was blood. The source is a woman aged 18-29 years with Graves' hyperthyroidism.

This clonotype has a count of ten or more. DNA of the CDR3: TGCAGCGTTGAAGGTCGGAACACCGGGGAGCTGTTTTTT. This translates into CSVEGRNTGELFF. V usage is TRBV29-1 and J usage is TRBJ2-2; no clear D. V lost 1 base and J lost 1, with 4 bases in between. This CDR3 is built from 13 residues. Germline-derived CDR1 and CDR2 are SQVTM and ANQGSEA.

This clonotype came up many times. The chain joins TRBV7-2 to TRBJ1-4; maybe TRBD1 (5 bases). The germline V and J ends were trimmed by 5 bases and 5 bases, with 15 bases remaining between them. The CDR3 spans 15 residues. The germline V gene encodes CDR1 SGHTA and CDR2 FQGNSA. DNA of the CDR3: TGTGCCAGCAGCCCCGCCGGGACGGTGAATGAAAAACTGTTTTTT. This translates into CASSPAGTVNEKLFF.

This clonotype was detected many times. CDR3 amino acids: CSARDSETGAGETQYF. The CDR3 nucleotides are TGCAGTGCTAGAGATTCCGAGACAGGGGCCGGAGAGACCCAGTACTTC. This chain joins TRBV20-1 and TRBJ2-5; 8 bases map to TRBD1. This CDR3 region has 16 residues. J lost 4 bases, V lost 0 bases, and 10 bases had no gene match. The germline V gene has CDR1 DFQATT and CDR2 SNEGSKA (reference sequence).

The chain has TRBV15 and TRBJ1-1; TRBD1 is a possible D gene (6 bases). This CDR3 region has 14 residues. CDR1 is LNHNV and CDR2 is YYDKDF in the germline V gene (reference sequence). Deletions cut 3 bases from V and 0 bases from J, with 8 bases between. CDR3: CATSSTGMNTEAFF. DNA of the CDR3: TGTGCCACCAGCAGCACAGGGATGAACACTGAAGCTTTCTTT.

This clonotype was recorded at least ten times. J is TRBJ2-7 and V is TRBV27; possibly TRBD1 for D (6 bases). The CDR3 contains 14 residues. CDR1 is MNHEY and CDR2 is SMNVEV in the germline V gene (reference sequence). V lost 3 bases and J lost 3, with 12 bases in between. CDR3 protein: CASSFRQGNYEQYV. For the CDR3, the DNA is TGTGCCAGCAGTTTCCGGCAGGGGAACTACGAGCAGTACGTC.

In this sample, this clonotype turned up many times. The rearrangement links TRBV13 to TRBJ2-3, with TRBD2 matching over 7 bases. CDR3 length: 14 amino acids. Germline values: CDR1 PRHDT, CDR2 FYEKMQ (reference sequence). V lost 7 bases, J lost 0 bases, and 4 bases stayed unmatched. CDR3 coding DNA: TGTGCCAGCATGGCTAGCGGAAGCACAGATACGCAGTATTTT. Its protein product is CASMASGSTDTQYF.

This clonotype was seen a few times. The chain has TRBV5-1 and TRBJ2-2; D not resolved. Germline V gives CDR1 SGHRS, CDR2 YFSETQ. Trimming removed 4 bases at V and 3 bases at J, with 16 bases between. The CDR3 is made up of 16 amino acids. The CDR3 here is CASSPVGNLYTGELFF. CDR3 nucleotide sequence: TGCGCCAGCAGCCCCGTAGGGAACTTATACACCGGGGAGCTGTTTTTT.

The chain couples TRBV19 to TRBJ2-4; D may be TRBD2 (5 bases). This CDR3 region has 13 residues. Trimming stripped 5 bases from V and 8 bases from J, with 13 bases between. CDR1 is LNHDA, CDR2 SQIVND, per germline (reference sequence). The CDR3 here is CASSHRAGDIQYF. The DNA of the CDR3 is TGTGCCAGTAGTCATCGGGCCGGGGACATTCAGTACTTC.

There are many counts of this clonotype. The CDR3 DNA follows: TGTGCCAGCAGTTACTCGATACTCCCCGTCCGGGATTACAATGAGCAGTTCTTC. Translated: CASSYSILPVRDYNEQFF. The chain recombines TRBV6-5 with TRBJ2-1, with D perhaps TRBD2 (5 bases). Germline values: CDR1 MNHEY, CDR2 SVGAGI. This CDR3 region has 18 residues. Trimming took 0 bases from V and 4 from J, leaving 19 bases between them.

Remarks on this clonotype: The junction differs from germline at one of its ends, possibly a read error. The V call is TRBV12-3 or TRBV12-4, the J call TRBJ1-5, with D perhaps matching TRBD1 (6 bases). The CDR3 is 15 residues long. The CDR3 DNA follows: TGTGCCAGCAGCCCGACACGGGGGCGCAATCACCCCCAGCATTTT. Protein sequence: CASSPTRGRNHPQHF.

The sample holds a few counts of this clonotype. The chain links TRBV20-1 to TRBJ2-7, with D perhaps TRBD1 or TRBD2 (5 bases each). Germline V gene sequence: CDR1 DFQATT, CDR2 SNEGSKA (reference sequence). The CDR3 totals 13 residues. V was trimmed by 6 bases and J by 1 base, leaving 13 bases between them. The CDR3 protein is CSARDPRSYEQYV. The CDR3 region has the DNA TGCAGTGCAAGGGACCCGCGATCCTACGAGCAGTACGTC.

This clonotype occurred a few times. The V gene is TRBV19, the J gene TRBJ1-1; D call uncertain. Trimming cost V 5 bases and J 2 bases, with 15 bases left between them. Germline assignment: CDR1 LNHDA and CDR2 SQIVND (reference sequence). This CDR3 comprises 15 residues. The CDR3 sequence is CASSLEATGNTEAFF. CDR3 sequence (DNA): TGTGCCAGTAGTCTGGAGGCTACTGGTAACACTGAAGCTTTCTTT.

In its sample, this clonotype was seen many times. The V call is TRBV3-1, the J call TRBJ2-7; maybe TRBD1 (5 bases). The ends were cut back, 3 bases at V and 3 bases at J, with 12 bases in the middle. The CDR3 spans 14 residues. Germline V CDR1 and CDR2: LGHDT, YNNKEL (reference sequence). The DNA of the CDR3 is TGTGCCAGCAGCCAGGGGCTGCTAAACTACGAGCAGTACGTC. Protein sequence: CASSQGLLNYEQYV.

This clonotype has a count of ten or more. V gene TRBV11-3 combines with J gene TRBJ2-1, with no clear D. CDR3 size: 15 residues. From germline, CDR1 is SGHNT and CDR2 YENEEA. The germline V and J ends were trimmed by 0 bases and 6 bases, with 12 bases remaining between them. CDR3 sequence (DNA): TGTGCCAGCAGCTTAGATAGGTTCCAGACCAATGAGCAGTTCTTC. This sequence encodes CASSLDRFQTNEQFF.

This clonotype has a count of ten or more. CDR3 sequence (DNA): TGTGCCAGCAGCTTAGGGACTTTCAACACTGAAGCTTTCTTT. It translates to CASSLGTFNTEAFF. The chain combines TRBV11-2 with TRBJ1-1, with unresolved D. Germline values: CDR1 SGHAT, CDR2 FQNNGV. The CDR3 spans 14 residues. Trimming took 1 base from V and 2 from J, leaving 8 bases between them.

This clonotype was found many times. The chain has TRBV7-3 and TRBJ2-7; D is uncertain. Looked up from germline, CDR1 is SGHTA and CDR2 is FQGTGA. Trimming pared 2 bases from V and 1 base from J, leaving 15 bases between. The CDR3 contains 16 residues. CDR3 protein: CASSLRCRPKSYEQYV. Here the CDR3 DNA reads TGTGCCAGCAGCTTACGTTGCAGACCCAAATCCTACGAGCAGTACGTC.

Many counts were recorded for this clonotype. The J gene is TRBJ1-1, the V gene TRBV12-3 or TRBV12-4, with D unresolved. This CDR3 contains 11 residues. Trimming took 5 bases from V and 4 from J, leaving 5 bases between them. CDR3 sequence reads: CASSLFTEAFF. CDR3 coding DNA: TGTGCCAGCAGTCTCTTCACTGAAGCTTTCTTT.

This clonotype has ten or more counts. The CDR3 spells CASRDGQTSYEQYV. The DNA of the CDR3 is TGTGCCAGCAGGGACGGACAGACGTCCTACGAGCAGTACGTC. This chain uses TRBV6-1 with TRBJ2-7; D perhaps matches TRBD1 (6 bases). Germline assignment: CDR1 MNHNS and CDR2 SASEGT. V lost 6 bases to trimming and J lost 1 base, with 13 bases between them. The CDR3 loop spans 14 amino acids.